Below are 19 T cell receptor beta chains sequenced from a single sample in a study of T cells in Graves' hyperthyroidism and ophthalmopathy. Amplification targeted TCR beta CDR3 regions from RNA transcripts. HTBI primers were the set used in a first-round RT-PCR of the TCR CDR3. TCRdb called the multiplex PCR reads again in MiXCR, with one record for every CDR3 protein. The table has about 420,000 distinct CDR3 sequences, about a sixth seen once; the top ten hold 11% to 15%. Material for sequencing was blood. Every receptor here comes from a woman aged 18 to 35 with Graves' hyperthyroidism.

This clonotype has ten or more counts. V gene TRBV11-2 combines with J gene TRBJ2-7; 10 positions match TRBD1. The CDR3 has 16 residues. Germline CDR1 SGHAT, CDR2 FQNNGV. Losses at the gene ends were 5 bases for V and 5 bases for J; bases not matched to a gene: 12. CDR3: CASSPPTGTGDHEQYF. DNA for the CDR3: TGTGCCAGCAGCCCCCCGACCGGGACAGGGGACCACGAGCAGTACTTC.

The table lists this clonotype with many counts. The chain carries TRBV28 and TRBJ2-1; 9 nucleotides match TRBD2. The CDR3 runs 14 residues. Germline lookup yields CDR1 MDHEN and CDR2 SYDVKM. The V and J ends lost 5 bases and 7 bases, in that order; junction bases with no gene match: 6. This CDR3 is CASSRSGGGNEQFF. The DNA of the CDR3 is TGTGCCAGCAGTCGTAGCGGGGGCGGAAATGAGCAGTTCTTC.

This clonotype was counted ten times or more. The J gene is TRBJ2-7, the V gene TRBV20-1, with TRBD2 matching over 13 bases. The CDR3 is 14 residues long. The germline V gene encodes CDR1 DFQATT and CDR2 SNEGSKA (reference sequence). J gave up 6 bases and V 5 bases, and 7 bases lay outside the gene matches. CDR3 in DNA: TGCAGTGCTCCCCGACTAGCGGGAGGCCGCGAGCAGTACTTC. Translation gives CSAPRLAGGREQYF.

As regards this clonotype: An end of the junction does not agree with germline; a read error may underlie this. This chain joins TRBV28 and TRBJ2-6; D possibly uses TRBD1 or TRBD2 (5 bases each). This CDR3 is 17 amino acids long. Per germline, CDR1 MDHEN and CDR2 SYDVKM. CDR3 DNA: TGTGCCAGCAGTTTGATTGAGGGAAGTTCTGGGGCCAACGCCCTGACTTTC. Amino acids: CASSLIEGSSGANALTF.

The genes are TRBV15 and TRBJ2-3, with 7 bases identical to TRBD2. This CDR3 has 14 residues. CDR1 is LNHNV and CDR2 is YYDKDF in the germline V gene (reference sequence). Unmatched junction bases numbered 6, after V lost 8 bases and J lost 1 base. The CDR3 region has the DNA TGTGCCACCGGGAGGGCCCGGGGCACAGATACGCAGTATTTT. Its translation is CATGRARGTDTQYF. Full variable domain (missing parts from reference TRBV15 and TRBJ2-3): DAMVIQNPRYQVTQFGKPVTLSCSQTLNHNVMYWYQQKSSQAPKLLFHYYDKDFNNEADTPDNFQSRRPNTSFCFLDIRSPGLGDTAMYLCATGRARGTDTQYFGPGTRLTVL.

This clonotype has only a few counts. The chain has TRBV20-1 and TRBJ1-6, with D unclear. The germline V gene has CDR1 DFQATT and CDR2 SNEGSKA (reference sequence). The CDR3 runs 14 residues. The V end was cut by 3 bases, the J end by 0 bases, with 6 bases between. CDR3 sequence reads: CSARPGSYNSPLHF. The CDR3 DNA sequence: TGCAGTGCTAGGCCGGGCTCCTATAATTCACCCCTCCACTTT.

In this sample, this clonotype turned up many times. The genes are TRBV12-3 or TRBV12-4 and TRBJ2-7, with 10 bases aligning to TRBD1. This CDR3 region has 14 residues. V shed 6 bases, J shed 2 bases, and the junction held 4 bases outside the gene matches. The CDR3 DNA is TGTGCCAGCAGAGCCGGGACAGGGGCCTACGAGCAGTACTTC. Protein: CASRAGTGAYEQYF.

The sample holds many counts of this clonotype. CDR3 nucleotide sequence: TGTGCCAGCTCACCAGACGGGGGTGAGCAGTTCTTC. This gives the protein CASSPDGGEQFF. This chain uses TRBV18 with TRBJ2-1; maybe TRBD2 (6 bases). V dropped 2 bases and J dropped 9 bases, with 8 bases sitting between them. The CDR3 is 12 amino acids. The germline gives CDR1 KGHSH, CDR2 LQKENI. Complete variable domain (other parts from reference TRBV18 and TRBJ2-1): NAGVMQNPRHLVRRRGQEARLRCSPMKGHSHVYWYRQLPEEGLKFMVYLQKENIIDESGMPKERFSAEFPKEGPSILRIQQVVRGDSAAYFCASSPDGGEQFFGPGTRLTVL.

There are many counts of this clonotype. The V and J genes are TRBV18 and TRBJ1-1; D is unresolved. This CDR3 contains 15 residues. CDR1 is KGHSH and CDR2 is LQKENI in the germline V gene. Trimming removed 2 bases at V and 2 bases at J, with 12 bases between. CDR3 nucleotide sequence: TGTGCCAGCTCACCAGCGGGAGTCGTTAACACTGAAGCTTTCTTT. This translates into CASSPAGVVNTEAFF.

This chain joins TRBV27 and TRBJ1-1; D gene unclear. V was cut by 0 bases and J by 0 bases, with 8 bases left in between. The CDR3 is made up of 15 amino acids. The germline gives CDR1 MNHEY, CDR2 SMNVEV (reference sequence). This CDR3 reads CASSLSWTVNTEAFF. The CDR3 DNA follows: TGTGCCAGCAGTTTATCTTGGACGGTGAACACTGAAGCTTTCTTT.

This clonotype was seen repeatedly, ten times or more. The chain recombines TRBV2 with TRBJ2-3; D is undetermined. Germline V gene sequence: CDR1 SNHLY, CDR2 FYNNEI. CDR3 length: 17 amino acids. V was trimmed by 0 bases and J by 0 bases, leaving 13 bases between them. Here the CDR3 DNA reads TGTGCCAGCAGTGAAGCTGCCGACACTGCTAGCACAGATACGCAGTATTTT. Translation: CASSEAADTASTDTQYF.

This clonotype was observed at least ten times. The CDR3 loop is CSARRGTVNTGELFF. The CDR3 region has the DNA TGCAGTGCTAGGAGGGGGACGGTAAACACCGGGGAGCTGTTTTTT. The V call is TRBV20-1, the J call TRBJ2-2; possibly TRBD1 for D (6 bases). This CDR3 contains 15 residues. Trimming left V 3 bases short and J 2 bases short, with 13 bases between. Per the germline V gene, CDR1 is DFQATT and CDR2 is SNEGSKA (reference sequence).

This clonotype was recorded many times. The CDR3 region is CASSRDHYYGYTF. The DNA for the CDR3 is TGTGCCAGCAGTCGGGACCACTATTATGGCTACACCTTC. The chain is built from TRBV6-1 and TRBJ1-2, with D maybe TRBD1 (5 bases). The CDR3 has 13 amino acids. Trimming removed 5 bases from V and 5 bases from J, with 12 bases in between. Germline lookup yields CDR1 MNHNS and CDR2 SASEGT.

This clonotype occurred a few times. The V and J genes are TRBV20-1 and TRBJ1-3, with D maybe TRBD1 (5 bases). Trimming removed 3 bases from V and 2 bases from J, with 8 bases in between. The CDR3 is 13 amino acids. Per the germline V gene, CDR1 is DFQATT and CDR2 is SNEGSKA (reference sequence). CDR3 sequence reads: CSASGTAGNTIYF. In DNA form, the CDR3 reads TGCAGTGCTAGTGGGACTGCTGGAAACACCATATATTTT.

This chain joins TRBV6-6 and TRBJ2-6, with D uncertain. CDR3 length equals 17 residues. The germline CDR1 and CDR2 sequences are MNHNY and SVGAGI (reference sequence). V lost 1 base to trimming and J lost 0 bases, with 10 bases between them. CDR3: CASSYFPTSSGANVLTF. The CDR3, as DNA: TGTGCCAGCAGTTACTTCCCGACGAGCTCTGGGGCCAACGTCCTGACTTTC.

This clonotype was observed many times. V gene TRBV6-5 combines with J gene TRBJ1-1; a weak D match, TRBD1 (6 bases). Germline V gene lookup returns CDR1 MNHEY and CDR2 SVGAGI. The CDR3 is 15 amino acids. Trimming removed 2 bases at V and 5 bases at J, with 15 bases between. This chain's CDR3 is CASSYPGTPPTEAFF. In DNA form, the CDR3 reads TGTGCCAGCAGTTACCCGGGGACACCGCCAACTGAAGCTTTCTTT.

There are many counts of this clonotype. This rearrangement joins TRBV20-1 to TRBJ1-1; no firm D call. Germline V CDR1 and CDR2: DFQATT, SNEGSKA (reference sequence). Trimming cost V 0 bases and J 0 bases, with 11 bases left between them. This CDR3 is 15 amino acids long. The CDR3 protein is CSARDRRRMNTEAFF. Written as DNA, the CDR3 is TGCAGTGCTAGAGATAGACGACGGATGAACACTGAAGCTTTCTTT.

This clonotype was detected ten times or more. This sequence joins TRBV27 and TRBJ2-1, with 7 bases matching TRBD1. V lost 5 bases and J lost 2; bases outside the gene matches: 6. The germline V gene has CDR1 MNHEY and CDR2 SMNVEV (reference sequence). The CDR3 is 15 residues long. DNA of the CDR3: TGTGCCAGCAGTCGACAGGGTAGTGCCTACAATGAGCAGTTCTTC. Translated: CASSRQGSAYNEQFF.

This clonotype was observed many times. The chain combines TRBV5-6 with TRBJ1-4; D is uncertain. V lost 4 bases and J lost 4, with 14 bases in between. Germline values: CDR1 SGHDT, CDR2 YYEEEE. The CDR3 extends over 15 amino acids. CDR3 in amino acids: CASSGGMGDNEKLFF. Here the CDR3 DNA reads TGTGCCAGCAGCGGCGGTATGGGTGATAATGAAAAACTGTTTTTT.